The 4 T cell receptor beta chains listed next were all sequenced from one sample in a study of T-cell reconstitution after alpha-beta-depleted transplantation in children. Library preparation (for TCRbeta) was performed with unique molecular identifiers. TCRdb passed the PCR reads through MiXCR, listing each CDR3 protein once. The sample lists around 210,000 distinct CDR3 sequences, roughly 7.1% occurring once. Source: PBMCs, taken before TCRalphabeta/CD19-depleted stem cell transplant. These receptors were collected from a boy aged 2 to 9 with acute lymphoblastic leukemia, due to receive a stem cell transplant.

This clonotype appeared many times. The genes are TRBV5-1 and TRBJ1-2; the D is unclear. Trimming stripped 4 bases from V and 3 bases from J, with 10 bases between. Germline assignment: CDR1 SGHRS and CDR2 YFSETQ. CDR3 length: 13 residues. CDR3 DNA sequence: TGCGCCAGCAGCCCAAACGGAGACTATGGCTACACCTTC. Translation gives CASSPNGDYGYTF.

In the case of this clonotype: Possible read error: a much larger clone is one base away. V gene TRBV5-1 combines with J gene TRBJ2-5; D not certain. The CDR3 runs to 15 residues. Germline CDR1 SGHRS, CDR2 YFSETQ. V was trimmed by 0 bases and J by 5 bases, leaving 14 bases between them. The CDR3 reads CASSLAFPSGETQYF. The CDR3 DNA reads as TGCGCCAGCAGCTTGGCCTTCCCTAGTGGGGAGACCCAGTACTTC.

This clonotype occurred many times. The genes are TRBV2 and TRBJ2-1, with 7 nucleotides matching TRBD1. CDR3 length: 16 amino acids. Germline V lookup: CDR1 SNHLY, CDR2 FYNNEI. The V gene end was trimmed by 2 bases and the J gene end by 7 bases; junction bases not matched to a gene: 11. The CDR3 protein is CASSEWAGGPRNEQFF. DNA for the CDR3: TGTGCCAGCAGTGAATGGGCAGGGGGACCGCGAAATGAGCAGTTCTTC.

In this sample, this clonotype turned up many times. The CDR3 is CASTIRGDGTEAFF. The CDR3 DNA follows: TGTGCCAGCACCATAAGGGGAGATGGGACTGAAGCTTTCTTT. The chain has TRBV6-5 and TRBJ1-1; TRBD1 might be the D (5 bases). Per germline, CDR1 MNHEY and CDR2 SVGAGI. V shed 7 bases and J shed 5 bases, with 17 bases lying between them. The CDR3 is made up of 14 amino acids.